This TCR beta chain was captured by sequencing in a study of blood T cell repertoires in COVID-19. Study summary: PBMCs, B-cell-depleted T cells, or T cells provided the cDNA or gDNA that made up the material.

Per the original methods: For nucleated cells, counts were estimated from reference gene primer amplification. Libraries were prepared by immunoSEQ multiplex PCR; TCRdb keeps only in-frame clonotypes and omits some of them. V and J calls and clone size are as listed in that table; D and trimming were resolved from the DNA. Seen here are some 150,000 clones, under 85% observed once, and the top ten hold 1.5% to 2%. This CDR3 spans 16 amino acids. Germline V lookup: CDR1 MDHEN, CDR2 SYDVKM. The V and J ends lost 6 bases and 3 bases, in that order; junction bases with no gene match: 10. This sequence joins TRBV28 and TRBJ1-5; TRBD1 matches 8 bases. This sequence originates from a woman aged 18-35 years who had been exposed to COVID-19. Material for sequencing was PBMCs or T cells enriched from blood (not recorded which). The CDR3 loop reads CASRPFTGGLNQPQHF. The CDR3 bases are TGTGCCAGCAGACCCTTCACAGGGGGGCTCAATCAGCCCCAGCATTTT.